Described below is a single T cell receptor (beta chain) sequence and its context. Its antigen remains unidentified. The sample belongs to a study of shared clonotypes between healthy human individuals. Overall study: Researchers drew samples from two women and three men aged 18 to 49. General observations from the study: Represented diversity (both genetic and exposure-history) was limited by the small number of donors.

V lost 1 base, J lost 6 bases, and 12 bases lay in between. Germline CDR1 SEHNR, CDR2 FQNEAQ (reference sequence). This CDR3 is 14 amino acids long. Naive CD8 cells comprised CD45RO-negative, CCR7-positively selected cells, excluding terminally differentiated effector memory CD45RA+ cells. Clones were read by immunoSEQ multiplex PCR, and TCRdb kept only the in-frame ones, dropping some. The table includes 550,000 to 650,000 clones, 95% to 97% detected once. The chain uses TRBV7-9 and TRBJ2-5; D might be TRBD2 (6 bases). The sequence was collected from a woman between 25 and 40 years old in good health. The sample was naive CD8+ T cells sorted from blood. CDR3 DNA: TGTGCCAGCAGCTTAGTCGGGAGTGGAAAGACCCAGTACTTC. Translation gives CASSLVGSGKTQYF.